The clone carrying this TCR beta chain was observed a few times. The target antigen is unknown. These data are taken from a study of T cells after yellow fever vaccination. General observations from the study: Faster peaking, at day 5 versus 15, marked a secondary response that was weaker.

TCRdb ran MiXCR on the 5' RACE reads and lists one entry per CDR3 protein. This sample has 300,000 to 400,000 distinct CDR3 sequences, with around 12% found just once. The receptor's source is a young man who received the YFV17D yellow fever vaccine. The sample in question was CD4+ T cells sorted from PBMCs, obtained 15 days after the yellow fever booster vaccination.

DNA for the CDR3: TGCGCCACTAGGGACGTCGACTATGGCTACACCTTC. This gives the protein CATRDVDYGYTF. V is TRBV5-1 and J is TRBJ1-2; D might be TRBD1 (5 bases). CDR1 and CDR2 from the germline V gene are SGHRS and YFSETQ. Trimming cost V 9 bases and J 3 bases, with 12 bases left between them. The CDR3 length is 12 residues.